This is a list of T cell receptor beta chains from one sample in a study of blood T cell repertoires in COVID-19. Data came from immunoSEQ multiplex PCR; TCRdb stores just in-frame clones and leaves some out. The sample contains about 69,000 clones, less than 90% of which appear only once. The sequenced sample consisted of peripheral blood. All receptors derive from a man at least 80 years old with acute or convalescent COVID-19. Each CDR3 is given without its conserved first and last residue. A D gene is named only where the DNA matches it firmly.

>-|TRBJ2-7|TRBV7-2
ASSLALGRGGPYEQY
>-|TRBJ2-1|TRBV5-1
ASSLAGGSSYNEQF
>TRBD1|TRBJ2-1|TRBV5-1
ASSLSTGGLYNEQF
>TRBD1|TRBJ2-7|TRBV6-1
ASSEADREQY
>-|TRBJ2-5|TRBV12-3/TRBV12-4
AVVLRETQY
>-|TRBJ1-1|TRBV30
AWTGFAEAF
>TRBD2|TRBJ2-1|TRBV5-4
ASSPYGGLAFRDEQF
>TRBD1|TRBJ2-3|TRBV24-1
ATRGQGTTDTQY
>-|TRBJ1-5|TRBV20-1
SASPGHLNQPQH
>-|TRBJ1-5|TRBV4-1
ASSQPGEGIAQPQH
>TRBD1|TRBJ1-2|TRBV7-8
ASSRTTGRGYT
>TRBD1|TRBJ1-2|TRBV6-6
ASRDPAGGANYGYT
>-|TRBJ1-2|TRBV29-1
SVDGGYT
>TRBD2|TRBJ2-1|TRBV7-8
ASSLGDPRGEQF
>-|TRBJ2-2|TRBV5-1
ASSPLLETGELF
>-|TRBJ1-5|TRBV7-2
ASSLDLQPQH
>TRBD1|TRBJ1-5|TRBV27
ASSLTEQGNQPQH
>-|TRBJ1-1|TRBV7-9
ASSASAGKAF
>TRBD1|TRBJ2-3|TRBV25-1
ASSELGQGARGTQY
>-|TRBJ1-6|TRBV19
ASSMVRDSPLH
>TRBD1|TRBJ1-5|TRBV2
ASSLPGQGPGQPQH
>TRBD1|TRBJ1-2|TRBV7-2
ASSLEGGDYGYT
>-|TRBJ1-6|TRBV5-4
ASSLGGPLH
>TRBD1|TRBJ1-3|TRBV5-5
ASIGQGASPGNTIY
>TRBD1|TRBJ1-3|TRBV19
ASNKVGTGLAGNTIY
>-|TRBJ2-3|TRBV5-6
ASSLRIDQQADTQY
>-|TRBJ2-2|TRBV7-2
ASSLAAGINTGELF
>TRBD1|TRBJ2-7|TRBV6-2/TRBV6-3
ASSDRQGASYEQY
>-|TRBJ1-2|TRBV9
ASSARPNGQDGYT
>TRBD1|TRBJ1-5|TRBV6-2/TRBV6-3
ASSYAGGYNQPQH
>TRBD1|TRBJ1-2|TRBV6-6
ASSSPPTGVRGYT
>-|TRBJ1-2|TRBV10-3
AISESKSTANYGYT
>-|TRBJ1-3|TRBV7-8
ASSLVQTGNTIY